The entry that follows covers one TCR beta chain sequence. The CDR3 extends over 14 amino acids. The V gene end was trimmed by 5 bases and the J gene end by 2 bases; junction bases not matched to a gene: 5. Germline lookup yields CDR1 SGHAT and CDR2 FQNNGV. Clones were read by immunoSEQ multiplex PCR, and TCRdb kept only the in-frame ones, dropping some. The sample shows 250,000 to 300,000 clones, 80% to 85% of them seen only once. The entry originates in a study of blood T cell repertoires in COVID-19. Study information: From the United States, Italy and Spain came samples of acute and convalescent COVID-19.

Recruits, aged about 18 to 100 years, lived in 24 US areas. Allocation to cohorts depended on clinical history reported by the participants. Individuals in the exposed group had encountered a COVID-19 case within 2 weeks preceding study entry. The receptor was derived from a middle-aged man who had been exposed to COVID-19. This rearrangement joins TRBV11-2 to TRBJ2-7; 8 bases fit TRBD2. Material: PBMCs or T cells enriched from blood (not recorded which). The CDR3 here is CASSPGTRAYEQYF. CDR3 in DNA: TGTGCCAGCAGCCCCGGGACTAGAGCCTACGAGCAGTACTTC. Combining the CDR3 with reference TRBV11-2 and TRBJ2-7 gives the whole variable domain EAGVAQSPRYKIIEKRQSVAFWCNPISGHATLYWYQQILGQGPKLLIQFQNNGVVDDSQLPKDRFSAERLKGVDSTLKIQPAKLEDSAVYLCASSPGTRAYEQYFGPGTRLTVT.